Reported below is one T cell receptor beta chain. Its matching antigen is unknown. This specimen belongs to a study of lymphopenia after photon versus proton radiotherapy. Overall study results and limits: Post-nadir diversity loss with photons came from oligoclonal expansion, particularly CD8+ Temra cells.

The assay was immunoSEQ multiplex PCR, and TCRdb's table has in-frame clones only and misses some. The sample shows some 55,000 clones, approximately 83% of them seen only once. This receptor was taken from a man aged 40-49 years with gastric cancer. This material consisted of peripheral blood, taken from a patient treated with photon-based radiotherapy.

CDR3 sequence (DNA): TGTGCCAGCAGCGCCGCAGGGGCTGCTAATTCACCCCTCCACTTT. This codes for CASSAAGAANSPLHF. The chain uses TRBV7-2 and TRBJ1-6; a possible D gene is TRBD1 (6 bases). In germline, CDR1 is SGHTA, CDR2 FQGNSA. Trimming pared 5 bases from V and 6 bases from J, leaving 14 bases between. The CDR3 has 15 amino acids.